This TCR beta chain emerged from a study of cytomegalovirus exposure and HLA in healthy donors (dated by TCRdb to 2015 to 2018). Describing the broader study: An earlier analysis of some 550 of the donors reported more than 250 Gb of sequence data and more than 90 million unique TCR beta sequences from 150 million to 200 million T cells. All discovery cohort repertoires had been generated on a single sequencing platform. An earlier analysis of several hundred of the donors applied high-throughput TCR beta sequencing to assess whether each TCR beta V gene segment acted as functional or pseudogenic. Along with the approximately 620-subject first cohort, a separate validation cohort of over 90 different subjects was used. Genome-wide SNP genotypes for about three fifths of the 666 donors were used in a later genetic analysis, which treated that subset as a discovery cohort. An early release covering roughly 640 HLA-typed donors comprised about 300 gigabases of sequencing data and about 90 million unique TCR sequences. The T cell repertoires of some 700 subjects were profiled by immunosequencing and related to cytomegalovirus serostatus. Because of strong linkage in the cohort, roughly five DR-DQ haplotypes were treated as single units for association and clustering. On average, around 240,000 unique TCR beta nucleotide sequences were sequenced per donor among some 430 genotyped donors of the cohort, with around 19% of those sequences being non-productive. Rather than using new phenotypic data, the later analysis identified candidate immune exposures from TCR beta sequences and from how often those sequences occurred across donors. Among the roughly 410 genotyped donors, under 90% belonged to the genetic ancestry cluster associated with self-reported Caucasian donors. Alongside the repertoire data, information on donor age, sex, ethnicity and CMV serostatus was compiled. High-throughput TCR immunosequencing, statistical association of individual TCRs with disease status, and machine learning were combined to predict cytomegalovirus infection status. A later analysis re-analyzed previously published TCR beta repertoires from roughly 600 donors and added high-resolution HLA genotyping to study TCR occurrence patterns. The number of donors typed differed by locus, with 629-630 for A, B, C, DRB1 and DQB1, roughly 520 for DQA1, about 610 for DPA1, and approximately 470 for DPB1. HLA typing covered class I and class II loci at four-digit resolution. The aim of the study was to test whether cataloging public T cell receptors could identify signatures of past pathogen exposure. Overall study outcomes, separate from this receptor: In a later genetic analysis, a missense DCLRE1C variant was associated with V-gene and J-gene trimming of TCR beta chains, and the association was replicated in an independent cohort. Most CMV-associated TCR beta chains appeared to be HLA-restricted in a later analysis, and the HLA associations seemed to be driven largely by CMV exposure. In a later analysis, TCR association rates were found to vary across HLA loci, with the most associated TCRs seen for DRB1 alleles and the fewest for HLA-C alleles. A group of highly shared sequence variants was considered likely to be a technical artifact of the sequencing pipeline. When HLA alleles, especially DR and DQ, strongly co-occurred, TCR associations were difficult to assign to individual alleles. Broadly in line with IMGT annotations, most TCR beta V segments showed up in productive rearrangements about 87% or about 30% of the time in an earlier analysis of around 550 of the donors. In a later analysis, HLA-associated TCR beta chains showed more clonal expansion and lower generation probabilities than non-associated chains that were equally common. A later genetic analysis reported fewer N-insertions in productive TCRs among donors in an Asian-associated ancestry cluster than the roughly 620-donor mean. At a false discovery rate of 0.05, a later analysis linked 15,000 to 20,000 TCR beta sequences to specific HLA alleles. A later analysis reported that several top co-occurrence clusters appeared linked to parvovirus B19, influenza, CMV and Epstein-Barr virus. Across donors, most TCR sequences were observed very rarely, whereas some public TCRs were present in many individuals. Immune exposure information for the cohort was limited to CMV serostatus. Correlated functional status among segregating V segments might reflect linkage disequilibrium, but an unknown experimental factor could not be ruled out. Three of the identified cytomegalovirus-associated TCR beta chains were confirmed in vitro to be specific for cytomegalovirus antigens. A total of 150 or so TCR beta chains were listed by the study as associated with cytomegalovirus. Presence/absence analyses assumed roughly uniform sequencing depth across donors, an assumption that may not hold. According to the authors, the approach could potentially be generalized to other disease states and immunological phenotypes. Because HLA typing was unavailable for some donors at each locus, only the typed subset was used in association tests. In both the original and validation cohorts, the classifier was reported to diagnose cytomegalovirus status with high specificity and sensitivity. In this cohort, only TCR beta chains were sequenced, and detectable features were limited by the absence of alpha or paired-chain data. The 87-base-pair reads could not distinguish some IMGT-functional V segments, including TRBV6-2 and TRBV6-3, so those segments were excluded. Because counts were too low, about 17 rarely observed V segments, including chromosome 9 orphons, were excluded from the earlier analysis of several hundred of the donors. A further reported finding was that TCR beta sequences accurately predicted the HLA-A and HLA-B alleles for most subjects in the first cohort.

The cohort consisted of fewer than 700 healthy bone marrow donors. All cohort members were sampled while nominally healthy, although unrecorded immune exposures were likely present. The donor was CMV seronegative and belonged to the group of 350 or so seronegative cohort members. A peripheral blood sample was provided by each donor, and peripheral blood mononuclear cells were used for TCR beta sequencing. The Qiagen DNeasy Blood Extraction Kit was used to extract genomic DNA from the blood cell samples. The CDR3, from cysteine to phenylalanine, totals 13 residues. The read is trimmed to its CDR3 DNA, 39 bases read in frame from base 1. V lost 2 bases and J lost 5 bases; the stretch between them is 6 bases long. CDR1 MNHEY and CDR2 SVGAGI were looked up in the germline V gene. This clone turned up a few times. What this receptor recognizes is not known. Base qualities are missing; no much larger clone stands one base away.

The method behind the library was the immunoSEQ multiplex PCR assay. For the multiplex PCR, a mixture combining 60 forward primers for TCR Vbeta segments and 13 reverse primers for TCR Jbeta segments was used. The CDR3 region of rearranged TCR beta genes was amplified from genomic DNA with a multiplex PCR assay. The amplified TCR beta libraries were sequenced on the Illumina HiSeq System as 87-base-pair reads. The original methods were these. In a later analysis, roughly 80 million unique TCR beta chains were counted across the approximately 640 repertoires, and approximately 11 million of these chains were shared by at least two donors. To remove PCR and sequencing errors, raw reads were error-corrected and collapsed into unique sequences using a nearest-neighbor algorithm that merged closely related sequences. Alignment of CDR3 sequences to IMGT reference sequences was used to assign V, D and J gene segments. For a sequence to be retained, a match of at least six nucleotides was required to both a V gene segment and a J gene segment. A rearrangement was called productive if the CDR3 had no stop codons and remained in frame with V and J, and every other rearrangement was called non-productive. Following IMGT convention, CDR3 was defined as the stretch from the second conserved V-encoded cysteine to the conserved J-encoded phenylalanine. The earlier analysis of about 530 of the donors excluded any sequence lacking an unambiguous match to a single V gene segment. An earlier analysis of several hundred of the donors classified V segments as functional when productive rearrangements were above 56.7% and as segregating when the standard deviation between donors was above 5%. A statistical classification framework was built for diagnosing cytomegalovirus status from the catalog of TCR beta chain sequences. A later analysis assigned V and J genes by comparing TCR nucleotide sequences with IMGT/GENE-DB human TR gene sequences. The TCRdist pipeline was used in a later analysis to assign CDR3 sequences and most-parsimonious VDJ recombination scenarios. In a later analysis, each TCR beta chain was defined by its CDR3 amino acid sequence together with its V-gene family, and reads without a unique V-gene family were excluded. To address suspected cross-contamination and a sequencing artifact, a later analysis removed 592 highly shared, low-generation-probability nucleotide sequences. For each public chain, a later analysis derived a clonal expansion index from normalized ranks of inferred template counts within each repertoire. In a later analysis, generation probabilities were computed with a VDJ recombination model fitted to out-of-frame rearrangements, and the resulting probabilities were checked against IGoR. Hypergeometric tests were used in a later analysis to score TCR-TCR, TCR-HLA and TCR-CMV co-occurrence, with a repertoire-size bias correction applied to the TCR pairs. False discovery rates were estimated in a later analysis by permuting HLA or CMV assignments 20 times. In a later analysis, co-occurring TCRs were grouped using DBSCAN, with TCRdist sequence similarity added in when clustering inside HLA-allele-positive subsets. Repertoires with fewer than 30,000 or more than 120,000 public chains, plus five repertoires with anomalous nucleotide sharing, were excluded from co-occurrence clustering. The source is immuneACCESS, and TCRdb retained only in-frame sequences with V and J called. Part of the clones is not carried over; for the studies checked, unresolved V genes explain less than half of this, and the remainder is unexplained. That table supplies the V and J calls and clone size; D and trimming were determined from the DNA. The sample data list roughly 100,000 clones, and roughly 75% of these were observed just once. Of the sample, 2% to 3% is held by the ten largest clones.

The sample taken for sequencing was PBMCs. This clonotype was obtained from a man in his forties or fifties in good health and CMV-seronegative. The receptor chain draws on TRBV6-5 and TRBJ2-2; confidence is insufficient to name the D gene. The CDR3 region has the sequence CASSYGKTGELFF. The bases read TGTGCCAGCAGTTACGGCAAGACCGGGGAGCTGTTTTTT.